The 21 T cell receptor beta chains below come from one sample, sequenced in a study of T-cell reconstitution after alpha-beta-depleted transplantation in children. Construction of the TCRbeta library involved unique molecular identifiers. TCRdb independently ran MiXCR on the PCR reads; one entry per CDR3 protein. The table has under 100,000 distinct CDR3 sequences, around 15% seen once. Sample: PBMCs, mostly from graft donor cells, taken 180 days after TCRalphabeta/CD19-depleted stem cell transplant. All receptors derive from a male patient between 2 and 15 years old who had a stem cell transplant for acute lymphoblastic leukemia, so the T cells may come from the graft donor.

This clonotype was detected only a few times. The rearrangement links TRBV20-1 to TRBJ1-4; D is undetermined. V was cut by 6 bases and J by 5 bases, with 4 bases left in between. The CDR3 consists of 10 residues. The germline CDR1 and CDR2 sequences are DFQATT and SNEGSKA (reference sequence). For the CDR3, the DNA is TGCAGTGCGAGAAATGAAAAACTGTTTTTT. It codes for CSARNEKLFF.

This sequence joins TRBV19 and TRBJ2-3, with 11 bases fitting TRBD2. The junction had 6 bases not matched to a gene; V was cut back by 3 bases and J by 1 base. This CDR3 has 17 amino acids. The germline gives CDR1 LNHDA, CDR2 SQIVND (reference sequence). CDR3 in amino acids: CASSIGASGGRTDTQYF. The CDR3 coding sequence is TGTGCCAGTAGTATTGGAGCTAGCGGGGGGCGCACAGATACGCAGTATTTT.

The chain combines TRBV27 with TRBJ1-1, with TRBD1 identical over 9 bases. Per germline, CDR1 MNHEY and CDR2 SMNVEV (reference sequence). V shed 8 bases and J 3 bases; nucleotides not matched to a gene: 7. The CDR3 length is 14 residues. CDR3 sequence: CASGEQGAHTEAFF. The CDR3 DNA sequence: TGTGCCAGCGGAGAACAGGGGGCTCACACTGAAGCTTTCTTT.

This clonotype was seen at least ten times. V is TRBV20-1 and J is TRBJ2-7; 8 bases match TRBD1. The CDR3 covers 13 residues. V lost 0 bases and J lost 3; bases outside the gene matches: 1. Germline V gives CDR1 DFQATT, CDR2 SNEGSKA (reference sequence). This chain's CDR3 is CSARDGQGYEQYF. The DNA of the CDR3 is TGCAGTGCTAGAGACGGACAGGGCTACGAGCAGTACTTC.

This clonotype was counted between two and nine times. J is TRBJ2-3 and V is TRBV7-2, with 13 bases matching TRBD2. The germline V gene encodes CDR1 SGHTA and CDR2 FQGNSA. This CDR3 is 14 amino acids long. Losses at the gene ends were 10 bases for V and 6 bases for J; bases not matched to a gene: 7. CDR3 region: CATLLAGGSDTQYF. CDR3 DNA sequence: TGTGCCACCCTACTAGCGGGGGGGTCCGATACGCAGTATTTT.

The chain joins TRBV5-1 to TRBJ2-5; 10 bases are shared with TRBD2. Germline CDR1 and CDR2: SGHRS and YFSETQ. This CDR3 comprises 16 residues. Trimming took 2 bases from V and 4 from J; bases not matched to a gene: 8. The CDR3 DNA sequence: TGCGCCAGCAGCTTAAGTCCTAGCGGGGGATCAGAGACCCAGTACTTC. It translates to CASSLSPSGGSETQYF.

The gene calls are TRBV20-1 and TRBJ1-1, with 7 nucleotides matching TRBD1. Germline CDR1 is DFQATT and CDR2 is SNEGSKA (reference sequence). The CDR3 runs 14 residues. The ends lost 3 bases at V and 0 bases at J; junction bases unmatched: 4. CDR3: CSASSQGMNTEAFF. CDR3 DNA: TGCAGTGCTAGTTCACAGGGGATGAACACTGAAGCTTTCTTT.

This clonotype was recorded a few times. V is TRBV15 and J is TRBJ2-3, with D perhaps matching TRBD1 or TRBD2 (6 bases each). CDR3 length equals 14 residues. Germline lookup yields CDR1 LNHNV and CDR2 YYDKDF (reference sequence). Deletions cut 4 bases from V and 2 bases from J, with 10 bases between. The CDR3 loop reads CATSMGGYTDTQYF. The CDR3, as DNA: TGTGCCACCAGCATGGGGGGCTACACAGATACGCAGTATTTT.

The chain joins TRBV5-1 to TRBJ2-2; the D is unclear. CDR1 and CDR2 (germline): SGHRS, YFSETQ. The CDR3 is 15 residues long. The V and J ends lost 2 bases and 0 bases respectively, with 8 bases between them. The CDR3 DNA reads as TGCGCCAGCAGCTTCCCGACTGCGAACACCGGGGAGCTGTTTTTT. Amino acids: CASSFPTANTGELFF. Based on the CDR3 plus reference TRBV5-1 and TRBJ2-2, the full variable domain is KAGVTQTPRYLIKTRGQQVTLSCSPISGHRSVSWYQQTPGQGLQFLFEYFSETQRNKGNFPGRFSGRQFSNSRSEMNVSTLELGDSALYLCASSFPTANTGELFFGEGSRLTVL.

The J gene is TRBJ2-1, the V gene TRBV15; D gene uncertain. Trimming removed 0 bases at V and 5 bases at J, with 5 bases between. There are 13 residues in the CDR3. Germline V lookup: CDR1 LNHNV, CDR2 YYDKDF (reference sequence). CDR3 residues: CATSREGNNEQFF. CDR3 nucleotide sequence: TGTGCCACCAGCAGAGAAGGAAACAATGAGCAGTTCTTC.

This clonotype was recorded a few times. This may come from a read error, since a much larger clone is one base off. CDR3 amino acids: CASSGPPSSYGYPF. The DNA of the CDR3 is TGTGCCAGCAGTGGACCCCCTTCGAGCTATGGCTACCCCTTC. This rearrangement joins TRBV12-3 or TRBV12-4 to TRBJ1-2; D unresolved. The CDR3 extends over 14 amino acids.

The chain has TRBV10-3 and TRBJ1-1; 9 positions match TRBD1. The germline V gene encodes CDR1 ENHRY and CDR2 SYGVKD. This CDR3 has 14 amino acids. J gave up 4 bases and V 2 bases, and 2 bases lay outside the gene matches. The CDR3 here is CAISEGTGITEAFF. DNA of the CDR3: TGTGCCATCAGTGAGGGGACAGGGATCACTGAAGCTTTCTTT.

The table lists this clonotype with a few counts. The CDR3 here is CASSFLAGGPSSYEQYF. Written as DNA, the CDR3 is TGTGCCAGCAGCTTTCTAGCGGGGGGCCCCAGCTCCTACGAGCAGTACTTC. The chain has TRBV7-2 and TRBJ2-7; 11 nucleotides align to TRBD2. The length of the CDR3 is 17 residues. The germline V gene encodes CDR1 SGHTA and CDR2 FQGNSA. Trimming at V came to 3 bases and at J to 0 bases, leaving 7 bases not matched to a gene.

The chain joins TRBV5-1 to TRBJ2-7; possibly TRBD1 for D (6 bases). Germline V lookup: CDR1 SGHRS, CDR2 YFSETQ. V shed 1 base and J shed 5 bases, with 22 bases lying between them. The CDR3 extends over 17 amino acids. DNA for the CDR3: TGCGCCAGCAGCTTGCTAGGGGCAGACAGGAAGGTTAACGAGCAGTACTTC. This codes for CASSLLGADRKVNEQYF.

The chain uses TRBV7-9 and TRBJ2-1, with D maybe TRBD1 (6 bases). V was trimmed by 4 bases and J by 2 bases, leaving 15 bases between them. From germline, CDR1 is SEHNR and CDR2 FQNEAQ (reference sequence). This CDR3 has 16 amino acids. The CDR3 here is CASSSTQQGTYNEQFF. The CDR3 DNA is TGTGCCAGCAGCTCAACTCAACAGGGTACCTACAATGAGCAGTTCTTC.

With respect to this clonotype: Being one base from a much bigger clone, this may be a read error. The CDR3 is CASSTGADGSPLHF. The DNA for the CDR3 is TGTGCCAGCTCCACAGGGGCGGATGGTTCACCCCTCCACTTT. The gene calls are TRBV3-1 and TRBJ1-6; 7 bases align to TRBD1. Germline lookup yields CDR1 LGHDT and CDR2 YNNKEL (reference sequence). The V and J ends lost 8 bases and 9 bases, in that order; junction bases with no gene match: 10. This CDR3 has 14 amino acids.

Notes on this clonotype: A much larger clone differs from this one at a single base, so this may be a read error. V is TRBV12-3 or TRBV12-4 and J is TRBJ2-5; D may be TRBD2 (6 bases). The CDR3 length is 14 residues. The V and J ends lost 3 bases and 3 bases respectively, with 11 bases between them. CDR3 sequence: CASSFTCGEETQYF. CDR3 DNA sequence: TGTGCCAGCAGTTTCACATGCGGGGAAGAGACCCAGTACTTC.

J is TRBJ1-2 and V is TRBV15; possibly TRBD1 for D (5 bases). Germline assignment: CDR1 LNHNV and CDR2 YYDKDF (reference sequence). V gave up 3 bases and J gave up 5 bases, with 10 bases separating them. CDR3 length: 13 amino acids. DNA of the CDR3: TGTGCCACCAGCAGGGCCGGGACTTATGGCTACACCTTC. Translation: CATSRAGTYGYTF.

The chain uses TRBV7-2 and TRBJ2-3; D may be TRBD1 (5 bases). The germline CDR1 and CDR2 sequences are SGHTA and FQGNSA. Trimming took 2 bases from V and 4 from J, leaving 7 bases between them. This CDR3 comprises 13 residues. This CDR3 reads CASSLQGADTQYF. DNA of the CDR3: TGTGCCAGCAGCTTACAGGGCGCAGATACGCAGTATTTT.

This clonotype was seen a few times. CDR3 region: CASSPTTSVQTQYF. The CDR3 nucleotides are TGTGCCAGCAGCCCAACGACTAGCGTCCAGACCCAGTACTTC. The chain combines TRBV7-9 with TRBJ2-5; TRBD2 matches 8 bases. V shed 5 bases, J shed 6 bases, and the junction held 8 bases outside the gene matches. From germline, CDR1 is SEHNR and CDR2 FQNEAQ (reference sequence). The CDR3 totals 14 residues.

This clonotype was found a few times. The chain couples TRBV29-1 to TRBJ2-5, with D perhaps matching TRBD2 (5 bases). The germline gives CDR1 SQVTM, CDR2 ANQGSEA. The CDR3 spans 15 residues. Trimming took off 0 bases at V and 3 bases at J, with 14 bases between the two ends. CDR3: CSVEEWDREEETQYF. The DNA for the CDR3 is TGCAGCGTTGAAGAGTGGGATCGGGAAGAAGAGACCCAGTACTTC.